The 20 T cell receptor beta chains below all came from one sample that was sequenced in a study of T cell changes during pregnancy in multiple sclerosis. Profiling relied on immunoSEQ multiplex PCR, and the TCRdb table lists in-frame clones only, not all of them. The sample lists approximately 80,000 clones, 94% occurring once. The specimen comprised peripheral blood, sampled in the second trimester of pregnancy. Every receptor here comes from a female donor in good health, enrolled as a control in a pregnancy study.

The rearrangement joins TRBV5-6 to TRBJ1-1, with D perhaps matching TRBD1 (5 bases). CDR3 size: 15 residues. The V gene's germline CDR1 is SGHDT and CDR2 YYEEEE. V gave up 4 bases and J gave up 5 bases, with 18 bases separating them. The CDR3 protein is CASSPGHGLWTEAFF. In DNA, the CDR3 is TGTGCCAGCAGCCCAGGACACGGCCTATGGACTGAAGCTTTCTTT.

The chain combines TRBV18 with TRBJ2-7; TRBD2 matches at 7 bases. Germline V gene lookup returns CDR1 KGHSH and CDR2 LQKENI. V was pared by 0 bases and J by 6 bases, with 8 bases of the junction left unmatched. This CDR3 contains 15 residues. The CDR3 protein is CASSPPSGNTPEQYF. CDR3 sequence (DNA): TGTGCCAGCTCACCACCGAGCGGGAATACCCCCGAGCAGTACTTC.

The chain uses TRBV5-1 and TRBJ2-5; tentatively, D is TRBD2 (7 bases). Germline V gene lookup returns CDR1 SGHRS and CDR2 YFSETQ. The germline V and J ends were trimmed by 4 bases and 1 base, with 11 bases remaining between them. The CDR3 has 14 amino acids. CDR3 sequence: CASSSGTSQETQYF. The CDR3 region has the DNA TGCGCCAGCAGCAGCGGGACAAGCCAAGAGACCCAGTACTTC.

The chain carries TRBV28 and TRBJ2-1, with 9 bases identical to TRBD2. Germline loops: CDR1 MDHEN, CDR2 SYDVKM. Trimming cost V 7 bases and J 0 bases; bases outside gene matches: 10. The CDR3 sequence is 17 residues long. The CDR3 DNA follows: TGTGCCAGCACCTTTGGAACTAGCGGGTTCTCCTACAATGAGCAGTTCTTC. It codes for CASTFGTSGFSYNEQFF. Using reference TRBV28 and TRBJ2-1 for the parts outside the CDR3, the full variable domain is DVKVTQSSRYLVKRTGEKVFLECVQDMDHENMFWYRQDPGLGLRLIYFSYDVKMKEKGDIPEGYSVSREKKERFSLILESASTNQTSMYLCASTFGTSGFSYNEQFFGPGTRLTVL.

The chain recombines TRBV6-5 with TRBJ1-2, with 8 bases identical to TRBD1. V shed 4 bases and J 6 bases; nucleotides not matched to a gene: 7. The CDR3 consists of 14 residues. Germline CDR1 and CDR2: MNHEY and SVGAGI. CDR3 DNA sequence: TGTGCCAGCAGTTCTTACAGGGGGAATGATGGCTACACCTTC. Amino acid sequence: CASSSYRGNDGYTF.

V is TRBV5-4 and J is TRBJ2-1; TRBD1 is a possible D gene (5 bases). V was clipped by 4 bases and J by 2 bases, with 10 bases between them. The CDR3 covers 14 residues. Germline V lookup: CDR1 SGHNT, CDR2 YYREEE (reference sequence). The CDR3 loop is CASSPTGTYNEQFF. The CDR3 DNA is TGTGCCAGCAGCCCCACAGGAACCTACAATGAGCAGTTCTTC.

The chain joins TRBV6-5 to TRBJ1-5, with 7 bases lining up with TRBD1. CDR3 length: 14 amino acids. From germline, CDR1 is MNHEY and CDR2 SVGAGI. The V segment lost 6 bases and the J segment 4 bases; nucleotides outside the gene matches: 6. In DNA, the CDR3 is TGTGCCAGCAGCGGGACAGTGGGTAATCAGCCCCAGCATTTT. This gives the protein CASSGTVGNQPQHF.

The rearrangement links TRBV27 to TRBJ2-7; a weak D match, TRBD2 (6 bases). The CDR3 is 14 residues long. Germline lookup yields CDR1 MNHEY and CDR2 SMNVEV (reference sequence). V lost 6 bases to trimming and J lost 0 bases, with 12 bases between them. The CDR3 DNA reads TGTGCCAGCAGCCCGACGGGGGACTCCTACGAGCAGTACTTC. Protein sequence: CASSPTGDSYEQYF.

The CDR3 DNA sequence: TGTGCCAGCAGCCCCGGGACAGGGAGCTACGAGCAGTACTTC. This codes for CASSPGTGSYEQYF. The chain links TRBV5-4 to TRBJ2-7; 9 bases map to TRBD1. The junction had 5 bases not matched to a gene; V was cut back by 4 bases and J by 3 bases. The CDR3 extends over 14 amino acids. In germline, CDR1 is SGHNT, CDR2 YYREEE (reference sequence).

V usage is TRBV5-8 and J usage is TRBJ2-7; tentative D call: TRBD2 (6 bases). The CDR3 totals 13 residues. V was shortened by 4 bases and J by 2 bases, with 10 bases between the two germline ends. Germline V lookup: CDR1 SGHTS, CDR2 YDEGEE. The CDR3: CASSPRGTYEQYF. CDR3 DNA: TGTGCCAGCAGCCCTCGGGGGACCTACGAGCAGTACTTC.

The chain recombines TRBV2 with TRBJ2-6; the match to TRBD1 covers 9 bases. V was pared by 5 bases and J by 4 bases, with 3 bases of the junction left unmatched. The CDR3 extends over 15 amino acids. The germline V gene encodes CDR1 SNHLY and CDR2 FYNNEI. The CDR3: CASSPQGAGANVLTF. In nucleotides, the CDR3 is TGTGCCAGCAGTCCACAGGGGGCAGGGGCCAACGTCCTGACTTTC.

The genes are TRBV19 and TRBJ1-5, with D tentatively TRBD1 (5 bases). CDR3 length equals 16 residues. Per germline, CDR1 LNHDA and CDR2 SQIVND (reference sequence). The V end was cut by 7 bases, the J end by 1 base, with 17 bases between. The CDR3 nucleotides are TGTGCCAGTATTGGGCCGGGGGTCTACAGCAATCAGCCCCAGCATTTT. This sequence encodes CASIGPGVYSNQPQHF.

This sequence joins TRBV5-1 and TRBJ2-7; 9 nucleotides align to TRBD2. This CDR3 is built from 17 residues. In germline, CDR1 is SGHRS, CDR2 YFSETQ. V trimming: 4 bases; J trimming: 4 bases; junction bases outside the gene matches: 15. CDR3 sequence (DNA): TGCGCCAGCAGCGTGGCCTCTTCAGCGGGAGGAGGTTACGAGCAGTACTTC. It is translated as CASSVASSAGGGYEQYF.

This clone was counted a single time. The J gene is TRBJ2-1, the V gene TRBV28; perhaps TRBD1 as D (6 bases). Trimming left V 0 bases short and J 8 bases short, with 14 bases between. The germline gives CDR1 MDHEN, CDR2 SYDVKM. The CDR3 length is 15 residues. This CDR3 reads CASSLWAGARDEQFF. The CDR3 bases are TGTGCCAGCAGTTTATGGGCAGGGGCACGGGATGAGCAGTTCTTC. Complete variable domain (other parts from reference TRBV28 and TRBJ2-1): DVKVTQSSRYLVKRTGEKVFLECVQDMDHENMFWYRQDPGLGLRLIYFSYDVKMKEKGDIPEGYSVSREKKERFSLILESASTNQTSMYLCASSLWAGARDEQFFGPGTRLTVL.

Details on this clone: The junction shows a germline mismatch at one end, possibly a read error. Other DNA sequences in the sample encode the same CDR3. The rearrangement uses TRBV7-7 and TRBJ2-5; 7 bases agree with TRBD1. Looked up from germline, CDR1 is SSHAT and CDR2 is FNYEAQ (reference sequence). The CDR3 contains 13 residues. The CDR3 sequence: CASSLDRQETQYF. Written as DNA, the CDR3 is TGTGCTAGCAGCTTGGACAGGCAAGAGACCCAGTACTTC.

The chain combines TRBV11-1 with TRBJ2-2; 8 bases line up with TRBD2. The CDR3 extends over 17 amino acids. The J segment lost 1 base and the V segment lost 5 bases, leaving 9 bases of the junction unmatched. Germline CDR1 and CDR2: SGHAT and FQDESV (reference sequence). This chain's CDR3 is CASSPLVREGNTGELFF. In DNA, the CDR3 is TGTGCCAGCAGCCCGCTCGTCCGGGAGGGGAACACCGGGGAGCTGTTTTTT. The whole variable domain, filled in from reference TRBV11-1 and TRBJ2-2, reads EAEVAQSPRYKITEKSQAVAFWCDPISGHATLYWYRQILGQGPELLVQFQDESVVDDSQLPKDRFSAERLKGVDSTLKIQPAELGDSAMYLCASSPLVREGNTGELFFGEGSRLTVL.

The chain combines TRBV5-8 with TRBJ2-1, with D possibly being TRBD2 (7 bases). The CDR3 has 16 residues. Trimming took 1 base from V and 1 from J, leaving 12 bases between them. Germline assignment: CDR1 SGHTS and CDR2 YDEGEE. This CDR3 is CASSLWGGRSYNEQFF. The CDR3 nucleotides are TGTGCCAGCAGCTTGTGGGGGGGCCGGTCCTACAATGAGCAGTTCTTC.

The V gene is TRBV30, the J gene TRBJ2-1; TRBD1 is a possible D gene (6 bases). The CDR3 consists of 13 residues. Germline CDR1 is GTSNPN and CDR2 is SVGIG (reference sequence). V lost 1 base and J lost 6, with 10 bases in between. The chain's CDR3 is CAWSEDRLNEQFF. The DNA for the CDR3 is TGTGCCTGGAGTGAGGACAGACTCAATGAGCAGTTCTTC.

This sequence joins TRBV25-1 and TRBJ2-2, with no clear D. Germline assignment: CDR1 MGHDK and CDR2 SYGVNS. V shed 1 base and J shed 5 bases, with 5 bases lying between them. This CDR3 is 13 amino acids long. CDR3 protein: CASSELTTGELFF. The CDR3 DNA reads TGTGCCAGCAGTGAATTAACTACCGGGGAGCTGTTTTTT.

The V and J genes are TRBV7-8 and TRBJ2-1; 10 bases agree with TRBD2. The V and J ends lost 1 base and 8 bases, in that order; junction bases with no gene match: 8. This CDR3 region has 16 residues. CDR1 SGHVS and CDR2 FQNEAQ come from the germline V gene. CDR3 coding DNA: TGTGCCAGCAGCTTAGAACGGCTAGCGGGAGCCGATGAGCAGTTCTTC. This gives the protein CASSLERLAGADEQFF.